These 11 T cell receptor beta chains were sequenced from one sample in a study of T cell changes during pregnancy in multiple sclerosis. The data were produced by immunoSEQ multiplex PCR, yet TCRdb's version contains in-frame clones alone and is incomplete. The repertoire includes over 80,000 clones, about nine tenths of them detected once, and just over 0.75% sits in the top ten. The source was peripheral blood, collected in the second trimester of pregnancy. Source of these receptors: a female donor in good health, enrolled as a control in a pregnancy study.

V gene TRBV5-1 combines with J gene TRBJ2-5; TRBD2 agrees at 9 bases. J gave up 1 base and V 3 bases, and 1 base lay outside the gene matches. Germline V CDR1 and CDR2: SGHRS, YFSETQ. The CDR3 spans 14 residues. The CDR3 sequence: CASSSRGGQETQYF. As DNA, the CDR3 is TGCGCCAGCAGCTCGCGGGGGGGCCAAGAGACCCAGTACTTC.

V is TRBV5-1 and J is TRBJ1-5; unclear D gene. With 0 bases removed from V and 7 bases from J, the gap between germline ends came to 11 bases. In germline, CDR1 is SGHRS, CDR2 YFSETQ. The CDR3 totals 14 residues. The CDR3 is CASSLEVGEQPQHF. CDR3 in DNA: TGCGCCAGCAGCTTGGAGGTGGGCGAGCAGCCCCAGCATTTT. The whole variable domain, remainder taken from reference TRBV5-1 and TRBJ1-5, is KAGVTQTPRYLIKTRGQQVTLSCSPISGHRSVSWYQQTPGQGLQFLFEYFSETQRNKGNFPGRFSGRQFSNSRSEMNVSTLELGDSALYLCASSLEVGEQPQHFGDGTRLSIL.

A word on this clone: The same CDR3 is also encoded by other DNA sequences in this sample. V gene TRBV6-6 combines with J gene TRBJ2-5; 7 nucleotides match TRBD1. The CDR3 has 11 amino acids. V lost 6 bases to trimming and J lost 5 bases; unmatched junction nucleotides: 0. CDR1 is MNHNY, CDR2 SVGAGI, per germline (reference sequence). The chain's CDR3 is CASSRGETQYF. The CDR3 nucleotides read TGTGCCAGCAGCAGGGGGGAGACCCAGTACTTC.

CDR3 DNA sequence: TGTGCCAGCAGCAAAGAGAGCTGGGACAGGGAAGAGAACACTGAAGCTTTCTTT. Translation gives CASSKESWDREENTEAFF. The V and J genes are TRBV21-1 and TRBJ1-1; no DNA check was done on the table's D call, TRBD1. TRBV21-1 has pseudogene status. This CDR3 has 18 amino acids.

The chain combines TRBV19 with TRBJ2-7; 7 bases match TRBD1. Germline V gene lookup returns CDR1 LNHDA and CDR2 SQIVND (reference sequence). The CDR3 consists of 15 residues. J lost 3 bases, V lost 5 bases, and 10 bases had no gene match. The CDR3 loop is CASSQGDLQVYEQYF. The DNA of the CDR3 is TGTGCCAGTAGTCAGGGGGATTTACAGGTCTACGAGCAGTACTTC.

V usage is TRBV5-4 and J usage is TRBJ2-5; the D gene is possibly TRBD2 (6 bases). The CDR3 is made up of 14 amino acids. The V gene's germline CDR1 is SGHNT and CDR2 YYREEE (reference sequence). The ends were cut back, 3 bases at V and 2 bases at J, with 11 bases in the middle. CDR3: CASSSTGSQETQYF. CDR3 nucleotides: TGTGCCAGCAGCTCGACCGGGAGTCAAGAGACCCAGTACTTC.

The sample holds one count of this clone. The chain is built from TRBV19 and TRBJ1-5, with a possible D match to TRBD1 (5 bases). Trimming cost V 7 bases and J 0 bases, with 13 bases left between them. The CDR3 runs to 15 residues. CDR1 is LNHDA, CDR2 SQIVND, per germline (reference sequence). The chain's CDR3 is CASTFGGNSNQPQHF. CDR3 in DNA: TGTGCCAGTACCTTCGGGGGGAATAGCAATCAGCCCCAGCATTTT.

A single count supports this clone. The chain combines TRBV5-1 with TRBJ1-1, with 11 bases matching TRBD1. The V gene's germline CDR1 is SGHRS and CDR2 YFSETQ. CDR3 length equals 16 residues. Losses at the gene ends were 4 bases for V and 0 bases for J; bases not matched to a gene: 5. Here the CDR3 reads CASSRDRGGLNTEAFF. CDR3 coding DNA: TGCGCCAGCAGCAGGGACAGGGGGGGACTGAACACTGAAGCTTTCTTT.

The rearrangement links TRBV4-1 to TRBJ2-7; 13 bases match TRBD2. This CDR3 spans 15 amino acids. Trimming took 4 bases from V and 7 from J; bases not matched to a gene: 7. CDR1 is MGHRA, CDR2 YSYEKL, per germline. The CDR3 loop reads CASSPGLAGAREQYF. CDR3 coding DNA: TGCGCCAGCAGCCCCGGACTAGCGGGAGCGAGAGAGCAGTACTTC.

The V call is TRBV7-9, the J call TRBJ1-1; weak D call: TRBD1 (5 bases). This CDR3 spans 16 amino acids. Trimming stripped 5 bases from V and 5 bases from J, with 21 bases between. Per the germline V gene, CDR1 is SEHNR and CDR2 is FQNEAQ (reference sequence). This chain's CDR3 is CASSQGGARRATEAFF. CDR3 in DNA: TGTGCCAGCAGCCAGGGAGGGGCCAGGAGGGCGACTGAAGCTTTCTTT.

In DNA, the CDR3 is TGTGCCAGCAGCGAGGTATCCTACGAGCAGTACTTC. The encoded protein is CASSEVSYEQYF. The gene calls are TRBV7-9 and TRBJ2-7; D remains unclear. Trimming removed 5 bases at V and 1 base at J, with 6 bases between. The CDR3 is made up of 12 amino acids. Germline V CDR1 and CDR2: SEHNR, FQNEAQ (reference sequence).